One TCR beta chain is described in this entry. Germline is not matched at one junction end, which may reflect a read error. This specimen belongs to a study of T cells in Graves' hyperthyroidism and ophthalmopathy. Authors of the study amplified TCR beta CDR3 regions from RNA transcripts. A first-round RT-PCR of the TCR CDR3 used the HTBI primer set. TCRdb processed the multiplex PCR reads anew with MiXCR; each CDR3 protein has one entry. The profile shows 550,000 to 600,000 distinct CDR3 sequences, around 14% of them singletons. CDR1 and CDR2 (germline): MNHNS, SASEGT. The CDR3 runs 13 residues. The sample comprised blood. V is TRBV6-1 and J is TRBJ1-5; D is unclear. This TCR derives from a woman between 18 and 30 years old with Graves' ophthalmopathy. The CDR3 DNA reads TGTGACAGCAGTCCCAGGAGTAATCAGCCCCAGCATTTT. Its translation: CDSSPRSNQPQHF.